This T cell receptor (beta chain) originates from a study of blood T cell repertoires in COVID-19 (TCRdb year 2020). Study-wide context: Samples from collaborators originated in the United States, Italy and Spain and spanned both the acute and convalescent phases of COVID-19. HLA class I and class II types, where available, came from metadata supplied by the sample provider rather than from assay-based typing. Samples came from the ongoing ImmuneRACE study (first 160 participants) plus 1,254 subjects from 6 global collaborators. The material from the prospective study consisted of cDNA or gDNA derived from T cells, B-cell-depleted T cells, or PBMCs. The repertoires were made available in a free public database intended to serve as a resource for research on the immune response to SARS-CoV-2. A de-identified subject ID, COVID-19 status, age in years and sex were almost always included in the sample metadata. Subjects who had been exposed to COVID-19, were actively infected with it, or had recovered from it provided the deeply sampled blood TCRbeta repertoires that made up the dataset.

What the study reported, not specific to this receptor: How much clinical and demographic metadata was included differed by source and by participant, and the metadata was provided uncurated.

Per the germline V gene, KGHDR is the CDR1 and SFDVKD is the CDR2. Including the terminal cysteine and phenylalanine, the CDR3 comprises 16 residues. The CDR3 DNA has 48 bases and is translated from base 1. V ends up 4 bases short and J 0 bases short, with an unmatched junction base count of 5. TCRbeta CDR3 regions were amplified from genomic DNA using the immunoSEQ Assay, a bias-controlled multiplex PCR. From the authors' description of their analysis: The number of nucleated cells in each sample was estimated from the amplification of reference gene primers within the assay. To quantify the absolute abundance of each unique TCRbeta CDR3 rearrangement, sequence reads were collapsed and filtered. For each sample, productive Simpson clonality was calculated as the square root of Simpson's diversity index across productive rearrangements. Imported from immuneACCESS, the table was reduced by TCRdb to in-frame sequences with V and J called. These copies leave out some clones; in studies compared against another copy, an unresolved V gene accounts for under half, and the cause of the remainder is not known. That table supplies the V and J calls and clone size; D and trimming were determined from the DNA. The sample table contains a few hundred thousand clones; only one count was recorded for more than 70% of them. Clones ranked in the top ten supply more than 6.5% of the sample.

Samples from volunteer blood donors who had recovered from COVID-19 were contributed by a second Seattle source. The collaborating institutions used their own protocols to collect whole blood in K2EDTA tubes. For TCRbeta analysis, collaborator samples were shipped as frozen whole blood, as isolated PBMCs, or as DNA extracted from either sample type. Details on this clone: What this receptor recognizes is not known. It has no much larger one-base neighbor in the sample; base qualities were not kept.

This clonotype was sampled from a young woman who had recovered from COVID-19. This sequence uses TRBV24-1 and TRBJ2-1, with TRBD2 matching 7 junction bases. Sequenced input: peripheral blood. CDR3 reads: CATSDPSGASYNEQFF. The nucleotides are TGTGCCACCAGTGACCCGAGCGGGGCCTCCTACAATGAGCAGTTCTTC.